The rows below give T cell receptor beta chains drawn from one sample of a study of T cell changes during pregnancy in multiple sclerosis. Only in-frame clones appear in the TCRdb table, and some are missing; sequencing was by immunoSEQ multiplex PCR. This sample has roughly 40,000 clones, with 88% found just once. The source material was CD4+ T cells from peripheral blood mononuclear cells, sampled before pregnancy. The receptors come from a female donor with multiple sclerosis, enrolled in a pregnancy study. The CDR3 runs from the conserved cysteine through the conserved F or W. D genes are given only for firm matches. A clone size is listed for some rows: how often the clone was seen (once, few, many), or a class if it is expanded.

size | J | D | V | DNA | CDR3
- | TRBJ1-5 | TRBD1 | TRBV19 | TGTGCCACACTCCCCCAGGGGGCGTATCAGCCCCAGCATTTT | CATLPQGAYQPQHF
- | TRBJ2-2 | TRBD1 | TRBV5-1 | TGCGCCAGCAGCTTACAGGGGGCTGACACCGGGGAGCTGTTTTTT | CASSLQGADTGELFF
- | TRBJ1-5 | TRBD1 | TRBV18 | TGTGCCAGCTCGCCCGGACAGGGTGAGTACCAGCCCCAGCATTTT | CASSPGQGEYQPQHF
- | TRBJ2-5 | - | TRBV19 | TGTGCCAGTAGTATAGATGGGCTGGAGACCCAGTACTTC | CASSIDGLETQYF
- | TRBJ2-3 | - | TRBV7-2 | TGTGCCAGCAGCCCCGATGTCGTCGGTACGCAGTATTTT | CASSPDVVGTQYF
- | TRBJ2-5 | TRBD2 | TRBV10-2 | TGCGCCAGCGCGCCGACTAGCGGGAGGGAGACCCAGTACTTC | CASAPTSGRETQYF
once | TRBJ2-3 | - | TRBV6-5 | TGTGCCAGCAGTCCACCTAATGCAGATACGCAGTATTTT | CASSPPNADTQYF
once | TRBJ2-3 | - | TRBV9 | TGTGCCAGCAGCGTAGACGCCACGCGGGATACGCAGTATTTT | CASSVDATRDTQYF
- | TRBJ2-5 | TRBD1 | TRBV6-1 | TGTGCCAGCAGTGTCCAAACAGGGGGCTTTGCGACCCAGTACTTC | CASSVQTGGFATQYF
- | TRBJ1-1 | TRBD1 | TRBV27 | TGTGCCAGCATTGATAAGCCGGGACAGACGTTAGGCACTGAAGCTTTCTTT | CASIDKPGQTLGTEAFF
- | TRBJ2-1 | - | TRBV5-5 | TGTGCCAGCAGCTTGGAAATAGCGAGCTCCTACAATGAGCAGTTCTTC | CASSLEIASSYNEQFF